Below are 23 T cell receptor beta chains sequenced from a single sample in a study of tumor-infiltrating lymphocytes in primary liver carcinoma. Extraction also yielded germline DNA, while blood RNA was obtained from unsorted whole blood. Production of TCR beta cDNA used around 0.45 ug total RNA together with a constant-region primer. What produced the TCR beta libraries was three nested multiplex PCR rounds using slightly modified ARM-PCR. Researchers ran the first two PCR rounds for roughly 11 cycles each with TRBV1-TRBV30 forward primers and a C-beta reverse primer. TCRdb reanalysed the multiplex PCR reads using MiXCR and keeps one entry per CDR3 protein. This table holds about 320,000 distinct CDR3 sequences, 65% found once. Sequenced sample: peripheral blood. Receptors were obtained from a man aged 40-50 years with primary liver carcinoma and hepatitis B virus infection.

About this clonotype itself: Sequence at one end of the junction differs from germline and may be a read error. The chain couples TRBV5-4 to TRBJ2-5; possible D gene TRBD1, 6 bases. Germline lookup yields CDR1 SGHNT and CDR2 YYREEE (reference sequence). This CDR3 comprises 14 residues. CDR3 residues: CASSLDMGAETRYF. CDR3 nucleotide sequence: TGTGCCAGCAGCTTGGACATGGGGGCAGAGACCCGGTACTTC.

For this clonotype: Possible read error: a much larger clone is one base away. CDR3 nucleotide sequence: TGTGCCAGCAGCTCTATTACTAGCGGGGATACGCAGTATTTT. The encoded protein is CASSSITSGDTQYF. This sequence joins TRBV7-8 and TRBJ2-3, with 9 bases lining up with TRBD2. Germline V gene lookup returns CDR1 SGHVS and CDR2 FQNEAQ. This CDR3 spans 14 amino acids. Trimming cost V 4 bases and J 6 bases; bases outside gene matches: 5.

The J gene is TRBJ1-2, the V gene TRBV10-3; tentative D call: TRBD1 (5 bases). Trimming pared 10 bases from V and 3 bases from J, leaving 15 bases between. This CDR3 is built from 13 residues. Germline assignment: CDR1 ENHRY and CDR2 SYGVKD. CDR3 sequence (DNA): TGTGCCACCTTCGAGCAGGGCTACTATGGCTACACCTTC. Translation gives CATFEQGYYGYTF.

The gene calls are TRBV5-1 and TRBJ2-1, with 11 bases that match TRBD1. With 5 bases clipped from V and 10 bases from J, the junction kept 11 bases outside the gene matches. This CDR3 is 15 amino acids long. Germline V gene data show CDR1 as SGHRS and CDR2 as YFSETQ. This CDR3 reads CASRSIGQGAGEQFF. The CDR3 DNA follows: TGCGCCAGCAGATCTATAGGACAGGGGGCTGGGGAGCAGTTCTTC.

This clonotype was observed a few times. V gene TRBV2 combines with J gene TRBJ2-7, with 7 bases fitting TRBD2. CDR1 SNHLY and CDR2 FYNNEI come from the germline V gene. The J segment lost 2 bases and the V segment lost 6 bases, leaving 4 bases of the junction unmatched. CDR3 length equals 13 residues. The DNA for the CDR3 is TGTGCCAGCAGGAGGGAGGGCCCCTACGAGCAGTACTTC. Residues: CASRREGPYEQYF.

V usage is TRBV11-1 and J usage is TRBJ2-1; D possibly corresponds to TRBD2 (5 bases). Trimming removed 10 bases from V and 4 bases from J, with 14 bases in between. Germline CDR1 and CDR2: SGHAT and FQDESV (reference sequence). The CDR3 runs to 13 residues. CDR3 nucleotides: TGTGCCAACAACTTAGCGTCTTACAATGAGCAGTTCTTC. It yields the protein CANNLASYNEQFF.

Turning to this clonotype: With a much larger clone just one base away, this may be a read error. The CDR3 region has the DNA TGTGCCGGCACAGGGGGGCGTTACGCCGGGGAGCTGTTTTTT. As protein: CAGTGGRYAGELFF. The chain employs TRBV6-5 and TRBJ2-2; 8 bases match TRBD1. CDR1 and CDR2 (germline): MNHEY, SVGAGI. The CDR3 has 14 amino acids. V trimming: 11 bases; J trimming: 6 bases; junction bases outside the gene matches: 11.

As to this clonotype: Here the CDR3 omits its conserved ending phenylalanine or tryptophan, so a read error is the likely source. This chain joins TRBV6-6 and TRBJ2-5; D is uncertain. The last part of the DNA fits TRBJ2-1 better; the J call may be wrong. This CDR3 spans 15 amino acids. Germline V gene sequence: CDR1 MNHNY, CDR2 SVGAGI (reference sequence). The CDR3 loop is CTSSYPGDVYNEQFL. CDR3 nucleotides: TGTACCAGCAGTTACCCAGGAGACGTGTACAATGAGCAGTTCCTC.

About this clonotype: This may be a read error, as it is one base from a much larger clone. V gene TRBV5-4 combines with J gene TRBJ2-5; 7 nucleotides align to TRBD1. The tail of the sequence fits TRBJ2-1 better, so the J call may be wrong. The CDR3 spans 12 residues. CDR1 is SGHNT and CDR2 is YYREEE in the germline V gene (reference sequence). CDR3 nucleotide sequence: TGTGCCATGGGACAGAACCAAGAGACCCAGTTCTTC. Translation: CAMGQNQETQFF.

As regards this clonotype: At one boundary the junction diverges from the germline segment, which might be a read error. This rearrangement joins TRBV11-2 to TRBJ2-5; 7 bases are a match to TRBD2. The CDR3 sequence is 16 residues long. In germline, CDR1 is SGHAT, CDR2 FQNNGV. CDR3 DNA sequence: TGTGCCAGCAGCTTAGGTACCTTCCCGGCGGGAGAGACCCAGTGCTTC. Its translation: CASSLGTFPAGETQCF.

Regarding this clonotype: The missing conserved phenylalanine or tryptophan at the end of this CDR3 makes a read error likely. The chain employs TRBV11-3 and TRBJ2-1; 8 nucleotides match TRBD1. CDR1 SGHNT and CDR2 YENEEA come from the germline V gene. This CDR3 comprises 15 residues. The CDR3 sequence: CASSLSGGAYNEQFS. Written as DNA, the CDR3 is TGTGCCAGCAGCTTATCAGGGGGCGCCTATAATGAGCAGTTCTCC.

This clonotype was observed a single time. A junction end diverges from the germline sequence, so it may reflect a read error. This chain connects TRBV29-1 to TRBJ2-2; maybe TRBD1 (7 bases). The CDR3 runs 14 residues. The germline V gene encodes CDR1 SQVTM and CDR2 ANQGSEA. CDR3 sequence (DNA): TGCAGCGTGGAAATGAAGATGGGGGCAGGGGGGCTGTCTTTT. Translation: CSVEMKMGAGGLSF.

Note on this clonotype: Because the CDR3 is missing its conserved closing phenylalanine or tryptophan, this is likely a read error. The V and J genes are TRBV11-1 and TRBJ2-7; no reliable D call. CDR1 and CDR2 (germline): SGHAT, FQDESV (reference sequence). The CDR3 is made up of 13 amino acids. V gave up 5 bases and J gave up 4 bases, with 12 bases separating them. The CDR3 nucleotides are TGTGCCAGCAGCCCCACGCTCGTTTACGAGCAGTACTCC. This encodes CASSPTLVYEQYS.

CDR3 DNA sequence: TGTGCCAGGGGTCAGAGCAGTAGCAATCAGCCCCAGCATTTT. Translating gives CARGQSSSNQPQHF. The chain links TRBV6-5 to TRBJ1-5; D ambiguous. The length of the CDR3 is 14 residues. Germline V CDR1 and CDR2: MNHEY, SVGAGI. V shed 9 bases and J shed 0 bases, with 12 bases lying between them.

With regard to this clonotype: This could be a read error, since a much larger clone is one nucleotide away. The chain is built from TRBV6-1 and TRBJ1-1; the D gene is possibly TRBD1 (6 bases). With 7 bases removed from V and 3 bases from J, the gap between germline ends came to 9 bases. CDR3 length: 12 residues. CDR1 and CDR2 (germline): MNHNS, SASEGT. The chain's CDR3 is CASMGHHTEAFF. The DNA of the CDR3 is TGTGCCAGCATGGGACACCACACTGAAGCTTTCTTT.

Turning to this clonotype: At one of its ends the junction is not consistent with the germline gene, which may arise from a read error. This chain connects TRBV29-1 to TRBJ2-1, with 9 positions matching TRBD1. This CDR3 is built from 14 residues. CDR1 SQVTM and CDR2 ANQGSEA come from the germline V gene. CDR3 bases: TGCAGCGTTCCGGGACAGGGTATCTACAACGAGCAGTTCTTC. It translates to CSVPGQGIYNEQFF.

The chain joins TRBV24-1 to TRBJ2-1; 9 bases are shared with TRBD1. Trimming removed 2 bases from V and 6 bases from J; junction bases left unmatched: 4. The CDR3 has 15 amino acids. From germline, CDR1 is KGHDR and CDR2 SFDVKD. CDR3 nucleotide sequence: TGTGCCACCAGTGATTGGACAGGGGAAGCCAATGAGCAGTTCTTC. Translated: CATSDWTGEANEQFF.

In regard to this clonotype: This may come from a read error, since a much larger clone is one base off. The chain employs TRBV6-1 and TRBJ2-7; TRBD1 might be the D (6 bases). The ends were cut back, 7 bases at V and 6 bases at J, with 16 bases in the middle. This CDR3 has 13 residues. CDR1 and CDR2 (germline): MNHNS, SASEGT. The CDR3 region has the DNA TGTGCCAGCACCGTTAGCAGGGGAATCGAGCAGTACTTC. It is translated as CASTVSRGIEQYF.

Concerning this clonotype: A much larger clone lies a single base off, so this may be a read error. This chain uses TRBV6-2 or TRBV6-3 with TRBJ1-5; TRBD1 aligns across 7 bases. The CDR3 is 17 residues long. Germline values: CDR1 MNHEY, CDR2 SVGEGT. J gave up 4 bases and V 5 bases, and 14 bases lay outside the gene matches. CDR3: CASSSRQGTVTNQPQHF. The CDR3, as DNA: TGTGCCAGCAGTAGTCGGCAGGGGACAGTGACGAATCAGCCCCAGCATTTT.

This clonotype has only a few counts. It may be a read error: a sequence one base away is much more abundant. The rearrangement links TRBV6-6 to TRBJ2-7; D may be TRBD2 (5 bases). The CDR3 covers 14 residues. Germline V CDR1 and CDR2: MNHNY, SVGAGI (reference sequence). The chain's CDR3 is CASCYSGWGSEQYF. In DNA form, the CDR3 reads TGTGCCAGCTGTTACTCGGGGTGGGGAAGCGAGCAGTACTTC.

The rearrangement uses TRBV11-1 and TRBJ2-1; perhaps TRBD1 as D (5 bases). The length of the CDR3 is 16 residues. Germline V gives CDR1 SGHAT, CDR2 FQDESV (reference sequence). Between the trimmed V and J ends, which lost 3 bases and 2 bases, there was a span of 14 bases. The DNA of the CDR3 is TGTGCCAGCAGCTTTAGGGGTGGAGCCGCCTACAATGAGCAGTTCTTC. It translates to CASSFRGGAAYNEQFF.

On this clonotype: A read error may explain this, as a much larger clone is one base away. The CDR3 region has the DNA TGCAGCGTTGAGAACGCTGAAGCTTTCTTT. It specifies CSVENAEAFF. The chain carries TRBV29-1 and TRBJ1-1; D remains ambiguous. The V gene's germline CDR1 is SQVTM and CDR2 ANQGSEA. This CDR3 region has 10 residues. The entire variable domain, with the rest obtained from reference TRBV29-1 and TRBJ1-1, is as follows: SAVISQKPSRDICQRGTSLTIQCQVDSQVTMMFWYRQQPGQSLTLIATANQGSEATYESGFVIDKFPISRPNLTFSTLTVSNMSPEDSSIYLCSVENAEAFFGQGTRLTVV.

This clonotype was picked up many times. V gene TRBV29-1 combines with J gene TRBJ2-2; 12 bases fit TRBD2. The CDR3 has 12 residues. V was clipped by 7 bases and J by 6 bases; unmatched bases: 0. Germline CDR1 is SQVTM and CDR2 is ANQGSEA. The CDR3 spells CSGLAGAGELFF. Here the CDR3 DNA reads TGCAGCGGACTAGCGGGAGCCGGGGAGCTGTTTTTT.